Following are 13 T cell receptor beta chains from one sample sequenced in a study of radiotherapy plus CTLA-4 blockade in lung cancer (dated by TCRdb to between 2018 and 2020). Libraries were made using the immunoSEQ multiplex PCR assay. The table comes from immuneACCESS by way of TCRdb, which keeps in-frame sequences with V and J called. Part of the clones is missing from these tables; in studies checked, under half for an unresolved V gene and the rest for unknown reasons. The sample table holds more than 80,000 clones, of which more than 70% were seen once. The ten most abundant clones make up less than 2.5% of the sample. The starting material was peripheral blood, obtained from a patient treated with radiotherapy plus ipilimumab. The receptors were sampled from a human donor with non-small cell lung cancer that progressed on radiotherapy plus ipilimumab. Some clones in this sample may be carry-over from other donors' samples.

The chain recombines TRBV14 with TRBJ1-6, with D tentatively TRBD1 (6 bases). V lost 5 bases, J lost 3 bases, and 17 bases lay in between. Germline V gene data show CDR1 as SGHDN and CDR2 as FVKESK. The CDR3 has 17 amino acids. This chain's CDR3 is CASSKSSGTLYNSPLHF. The CDR3 DNA reads as TGTGCCAGCAGCAAGAGTTCGGGGACACTCTATAATTCACCCCTCCACTTT.

The J gene is TRBJ1-4, the V gene TRBV7-2; TRBD1 aligns across 7 bases. Trimming removed 3 bases from V and 7 bases from J; junction bases left unmatched: 5. This CDR3 region has 14 residues. The germline CDR1 and CDR2 sequences are SGHTA and FQGNSA. CDR3 sequence: CASSFGGGPEKLFF. For the CDR3, the DNA is TGTGCCAGCAGCTTCGGAGGGGGCCCTGAAAAACTGTTTTTT.

V usage is TRBV5-4 and J usage is TRBJ1-1; D is possibly TRBD1 (5 bases). This CDR3 spans 15 amino acids. Germline V gene data show CDR1 as SGHNT and CDR2 as YYREEE (reference sequence). V lost 10 bases and J 5 bases, leaving 24 bases between the germline ends. The CDR3 sequence: CALRGSGGKGTEAFF. For the CDR3, the DNA is TGTGCCCTTAGAGGGAGCGGGGGAAAGGGTACTGAAGCTTTCTTT.

CDR3 loop: CASSFLPRGVSSPLHF. The CDR3 coding sequence is TGTGCCAGCAGCTTTCTCCCCCGGGGTGTTAGTTCACCCCTCCACTTT. J is TRBJ1-6 and V is TRBV7-6, with D hard to call. The CDR3 length is 16 residues. Trimming took 3 bases from V and 9 from J, leaving 18 bases between them. The germline CDR1 and CDR2 sequences are SGHVS and FNYEAQ. The complete variable domain, with remaining parts taken from reference TRBV7-6 and TRBJ1-6, reads GAGVSQSPRYKVTKRGQDVALRCDPISGHVSLYWYRQALGQGPEFLTYFNYEAQQDKSGLPNDRFSAERPEGSISTLTIQRTEQRDSAMYRCASSFLPRGVSSPLHFGNGTRLTVT.

This clone appeared once. J is TRBJ1-2 and V is TRBV6-5; 7 bases are shared with TRBD1. The germline V gene has CDR1 MNHEY and CDR2 SVGAGI. V shed 4 bases and J 3 bases; nucleotides not matched to a gene: 5. The CDR3 spans 14 residues. CDR3 residues: CASSSHRGDYGYTF. The DNA of the CDR3 is TGTGCCAGCAGTTCGCACAGGGGAGACTATGGCTACACCTTC.

A remark on this clone: At one of its ends the junction is not consistent with the germline gene, which may arise from a read error. The chain links TRBV7-7 to TRBJ1-1; D not resolved. This CDR3 spans 13 amino acids. The germline V gene has CDR1 SSHAT and CDR2 FNYEAQ (reference sequence). CDR3 in DNA: TGTGCTAGCAGCTTAGGTCTGAGCACTGAAGCTTTCTTT. Translation: CASSLGLSTEAFF.

The V and J genes are TRBV9 and TRBJ2-3; 9 bases map to TRBD1. The CDR3 has 16 residues. Germline CDR1 and CDR2: SGDLS and YYNGEE. J gave up 9 bases and V 3 bases, and 14 bases lay outside the gene matches. In nucleotides, the CDR3 is TGTGCCAGCAGCGCGGACCCGGGACAGGGTACTGGGACGCAGTATTTT. Its translation is CASSADPGQGTGTQYF.

Here the CDR3 reads CASRRQGSADTQYF. CDR3 in DNA: TGTGCCAGTAGAAGACAGGGGAGTGCAGATACGCAGTATTTT. The chain links TRBV19 to TRBJ2-3; TRBD1 matches 8 bases. V lost 6 bases, J lost 4 bases, and 6 bases stayed unmatched. CDR1 and CDR2 from the germline V gene are LNHDA and SQIVND (reference sequence). This CDR3 is built from 14 residues.

The chain has TRBV6-6 and TRBJ2-2, with a possible D match to TRBD1 (6 bases). This CDR3 comprises 15 residues. CDR1 and CDR2 from the germline V gene are MNHNY and SVGAGI (reference sequence). Deletions cut 4 bases from V and 2 bases from J, with 11 bases between. The CDR3: CASSFGQYNTGELFF. CDR3 DNA: TGTGCCAGCAGTTTCGGACAGTACAACACCGGGGAGCTGTTTTTT.

CDR3: CAIMKGERGMDTQYF. In DNA, the CDR3 is TGTGCCATCATGAAGGGAGAAAGGGGCATGGATACGCAGTATTTT. This sequence joins TRBV10-3 and TRBJ2-3, with D perhaps assigned TRBD1 or TRBD2 (5 bases each). The germline V and J ends were trimmed by 7 bases and 6 bases, with 20 bases remaining between them. The CDR3 length is 15 residues. Germline V CDR1 and CDR2: ENHRY, SYGVKD.

Only a few counts were recorded for this clone. The V and J genes are TRBV19 and TRBJ1-5, with D unclear. V shed 2 bases and J shed 2 bases, with 7 bases lying between them. Germline CDR1 is LNHDA and CDR2 is SQIVND (reference sequence). The CDR3 is 14 amino acids. CDR3 sequence: CASSIPLGNQPQHF. As DNA, the CDR3 is TGTGCCAGTAGTATACCCCTGGGCAATCAGCCCCAGCATTTT.

The CDR3 nucleotides read TGTGCCAGCCGGACTAGCGGGGGGGCGGTTGAGCAGTTCTTC. Amino acid sequence: CASRTSGGAVEQFF. The V call is TRBV2, the J call TRBJ2-1, with 15 bases matching TRBD2. The CDR3 sequence is 14 residues long. V shed 8 bases, J shed 9 bases, and the junction held 5 bases outside the gene matches. Looked up from germline, CDR1 is SNHLY and CDR2 is FYNNEI.

This sequence joins TRBV6-6 and TRBJ1-5, with D perhaps TRBD1 (6 bases). Germline assignment: CDR1 MNHNY and CDR2 SVGAGI (reference sequence). The CDR3 sequence is 15 residues long. Trimming took 4 bases from V and 2 from J, leaving 12 bases between them. The CDR3 here is CASSSRQDGNQPQHF. Written as DNA, the CDR3 is TGTGCCAGCAGTTCCCGACAGGATGGCAATCAGCCCCAGCATTTT.